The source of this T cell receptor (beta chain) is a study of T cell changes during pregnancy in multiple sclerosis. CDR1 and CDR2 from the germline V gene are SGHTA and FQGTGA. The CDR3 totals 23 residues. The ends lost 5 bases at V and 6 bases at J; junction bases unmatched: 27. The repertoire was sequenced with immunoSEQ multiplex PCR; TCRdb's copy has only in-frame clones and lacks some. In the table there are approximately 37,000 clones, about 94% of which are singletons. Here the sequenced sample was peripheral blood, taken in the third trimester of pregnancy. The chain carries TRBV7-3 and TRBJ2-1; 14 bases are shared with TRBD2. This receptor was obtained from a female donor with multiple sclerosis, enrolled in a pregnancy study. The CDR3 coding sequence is TGTGCCAGCAGCCTAAAGATGAAGGGGCGGGACCGACTAGCGGGAGGGCCGAGCAATGAGCAGTTCTTC. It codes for CASSLKMKGRDRLAGGPSNEQFF.